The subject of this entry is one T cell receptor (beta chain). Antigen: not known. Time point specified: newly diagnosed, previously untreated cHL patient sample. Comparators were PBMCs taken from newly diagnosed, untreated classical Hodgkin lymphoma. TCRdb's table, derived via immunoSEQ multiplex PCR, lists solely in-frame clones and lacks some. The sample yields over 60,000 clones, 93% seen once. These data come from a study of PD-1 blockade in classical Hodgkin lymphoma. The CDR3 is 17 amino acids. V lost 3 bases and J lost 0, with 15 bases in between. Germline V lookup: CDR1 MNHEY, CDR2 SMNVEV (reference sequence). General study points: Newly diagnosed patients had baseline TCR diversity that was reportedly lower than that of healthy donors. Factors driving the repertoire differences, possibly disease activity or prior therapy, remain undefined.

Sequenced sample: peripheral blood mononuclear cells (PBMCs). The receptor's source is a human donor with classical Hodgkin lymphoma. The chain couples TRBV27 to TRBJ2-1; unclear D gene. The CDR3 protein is CASSLSGSMSSYNEQFF. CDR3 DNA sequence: TGTGCCAGCAGTTTGTCAGGTTCGATGAGCTCCTACAATGAGCAGTTCTTC.